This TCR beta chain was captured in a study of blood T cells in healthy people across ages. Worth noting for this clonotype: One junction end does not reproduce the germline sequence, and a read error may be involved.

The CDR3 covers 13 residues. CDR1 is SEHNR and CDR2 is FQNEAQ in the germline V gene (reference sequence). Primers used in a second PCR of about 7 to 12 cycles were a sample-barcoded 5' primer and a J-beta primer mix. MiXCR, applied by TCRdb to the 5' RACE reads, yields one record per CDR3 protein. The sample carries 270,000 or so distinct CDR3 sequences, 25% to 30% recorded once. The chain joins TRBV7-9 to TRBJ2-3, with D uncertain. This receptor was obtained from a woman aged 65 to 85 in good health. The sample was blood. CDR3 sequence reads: CASSLSLSPTPYF. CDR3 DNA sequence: TGTGCCAGCAGCTTATCTCTGAGCCCTACGCCGTATTTT.